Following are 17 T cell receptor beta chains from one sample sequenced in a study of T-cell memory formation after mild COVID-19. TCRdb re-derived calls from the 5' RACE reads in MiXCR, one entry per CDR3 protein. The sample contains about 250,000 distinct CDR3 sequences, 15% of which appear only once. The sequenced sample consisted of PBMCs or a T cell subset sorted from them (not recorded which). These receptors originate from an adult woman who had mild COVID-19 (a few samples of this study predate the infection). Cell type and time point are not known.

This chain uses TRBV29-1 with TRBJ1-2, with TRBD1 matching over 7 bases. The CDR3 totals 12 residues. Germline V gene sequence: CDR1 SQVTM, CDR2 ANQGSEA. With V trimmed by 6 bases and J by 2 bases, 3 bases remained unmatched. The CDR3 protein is CSVRQGNYGYTF. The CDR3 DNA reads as TGCAGCGTCAGACAGGGAAACTATGGCTACACCTTC. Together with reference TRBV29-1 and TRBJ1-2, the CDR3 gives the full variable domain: SAVISQKPSRDICQRGTSLTIQCQVDSQVTMMFWYRQQPGQSLTLIATANQGSEATYESGFVIDKFPISRPNLTFSTLTVSNMSPEDSSIYLCSVRQGNYGYTFGSGTRLTVV.

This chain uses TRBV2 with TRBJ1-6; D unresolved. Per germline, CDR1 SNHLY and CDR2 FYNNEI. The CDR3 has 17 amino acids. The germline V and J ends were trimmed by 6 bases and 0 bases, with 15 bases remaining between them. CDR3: CASSGRLLSSYNSPLHF. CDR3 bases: TGTGCCAGCAGCGGTCGACTGCTGAGCTCCTATAATTCACCCCTCCACTTT.

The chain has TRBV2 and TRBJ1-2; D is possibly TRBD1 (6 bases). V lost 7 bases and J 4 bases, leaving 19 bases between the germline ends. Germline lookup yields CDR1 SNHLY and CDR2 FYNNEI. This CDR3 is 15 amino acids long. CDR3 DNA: TGTGCCAGCACTCCAAGGGGGGATGGGATCTATGGCTACACCTTC. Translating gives CASTPRGDGIYGYTF.

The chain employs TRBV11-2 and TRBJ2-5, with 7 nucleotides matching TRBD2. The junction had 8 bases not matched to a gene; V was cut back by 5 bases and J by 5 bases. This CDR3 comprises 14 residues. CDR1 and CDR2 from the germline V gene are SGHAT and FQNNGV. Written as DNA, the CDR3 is TGTGCCAGCAGCGCGATCGGGGGGATGGAGACCCAGTACTTC. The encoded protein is CASSAIGGMETQYF. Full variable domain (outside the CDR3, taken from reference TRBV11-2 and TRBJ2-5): EAGVAQSPRYKIIEKRQSVAFWCNPISGHATLYWYQQILGQGPKLLIQFQNNGVVDDSQLPKDRFSAERLKGVDSTLKIQPAKLEDSAVYLCASSAIGGMETQYFGPGTRLLVL.

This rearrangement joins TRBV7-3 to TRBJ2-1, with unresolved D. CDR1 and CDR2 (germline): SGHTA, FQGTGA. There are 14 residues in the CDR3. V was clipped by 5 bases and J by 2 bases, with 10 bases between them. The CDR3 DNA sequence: TGTGCCAGCAGCAAGGACGGAACCTACAATGAGCAGTTCTTC. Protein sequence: CASSKDGTYNEQFF.

The CDR3 DNA reads TGTGCCAGCAGCTTAGGTGGGGCCGTAGCTTCACCCCTCCACTTT. Translation: CASSLGGAVASPLHF. V is TRBV7-9 and J is TRBJ1-6, with D possibly TRBD1 on 5 matching bases. This CDR3 is built from 15 residues. With 1 base removed from V and 9 bases from J, the gap between germline ends came to 13 bases. The germline V gene encodes CDR1 SEHNR and CDR2 FQNEAQ (reference sequence).

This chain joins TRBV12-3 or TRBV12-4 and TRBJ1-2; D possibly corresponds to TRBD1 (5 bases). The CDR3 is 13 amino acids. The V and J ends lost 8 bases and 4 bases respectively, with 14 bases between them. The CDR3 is CASGPRGFYGYTF. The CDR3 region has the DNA TGTGCCAGCGGTCCCCGGGGCTTCTATGGCTACACCTTC.

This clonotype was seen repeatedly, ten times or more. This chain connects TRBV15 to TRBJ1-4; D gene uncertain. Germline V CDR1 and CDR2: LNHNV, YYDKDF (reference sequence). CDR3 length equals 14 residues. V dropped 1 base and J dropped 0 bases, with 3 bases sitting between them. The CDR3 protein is CATSRAATNEKLFF. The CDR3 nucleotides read TGTGCCACCAGCAGAGCCGCAACTAATGAAAAACTGTTTTTT.

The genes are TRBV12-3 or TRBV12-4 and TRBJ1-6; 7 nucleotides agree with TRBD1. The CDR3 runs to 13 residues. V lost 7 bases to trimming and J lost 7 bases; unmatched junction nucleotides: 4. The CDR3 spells CASTARGNSPLHF. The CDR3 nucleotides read TGTGCCAGCACTGCCAGGGGGAATTCACCCCTCCACTTT.

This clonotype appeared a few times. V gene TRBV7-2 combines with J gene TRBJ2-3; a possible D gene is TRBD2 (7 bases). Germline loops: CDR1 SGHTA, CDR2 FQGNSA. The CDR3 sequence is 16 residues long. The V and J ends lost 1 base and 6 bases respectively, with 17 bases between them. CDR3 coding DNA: TGTGCCAGCAGCTTAGAGGTGGGAGGGGGATTGGATACGCAGTATTTT. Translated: CASSLEVGGGLDTQYF.

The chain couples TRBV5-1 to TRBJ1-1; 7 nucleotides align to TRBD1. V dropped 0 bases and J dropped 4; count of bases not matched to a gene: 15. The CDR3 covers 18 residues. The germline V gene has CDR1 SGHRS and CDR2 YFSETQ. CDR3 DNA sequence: TGCGCCAGCAGCTTGGTTGGGACAGCAACCTGGCGGGGCACTGAAGCTTTCTTT. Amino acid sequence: CASSLVGTATWRGTEAFF.

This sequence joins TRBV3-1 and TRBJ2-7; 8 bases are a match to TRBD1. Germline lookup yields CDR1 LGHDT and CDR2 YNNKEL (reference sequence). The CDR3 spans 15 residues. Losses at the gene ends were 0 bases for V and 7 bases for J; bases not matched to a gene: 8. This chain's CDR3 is CASSQDLGQGREQYF. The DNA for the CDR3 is TGTGCCAGCAGCCAAGATCTAGGACAGGGAAGAGAGCAGTACTTC.

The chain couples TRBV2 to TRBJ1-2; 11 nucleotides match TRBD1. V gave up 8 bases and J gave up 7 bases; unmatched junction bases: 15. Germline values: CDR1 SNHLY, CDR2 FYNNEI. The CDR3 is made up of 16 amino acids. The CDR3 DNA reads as TGTGCCAGCTTGGAGGACAGGGGGCAGGTAATCGGTGGCTACACCTTC. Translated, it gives CASLEDRGQVIGGYTF.

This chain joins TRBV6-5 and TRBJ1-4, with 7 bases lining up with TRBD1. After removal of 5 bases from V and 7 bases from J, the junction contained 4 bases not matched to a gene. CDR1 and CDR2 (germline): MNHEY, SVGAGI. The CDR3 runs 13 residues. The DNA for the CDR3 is TGTGCCAGCAGTAGACAGGGTGCTGAAAAACTGTTTTTT. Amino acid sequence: CASSRQGAEKLFF.

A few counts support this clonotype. CDR3 amino acids: CASSPGSLYGYTF. In nucleotides, the CDR3 is TGTGCCAGCAGCCCCGGGAGCCTCTATGGCTACACCTTC. The chain has TRBV7-9 and TRBJ1-2; D gene ambiguous. The CDR3 has 13 residues. V gave up 5 bases and J gave up 4 bases, with 11 bases separating them. CDR1 SEHNR and CDR2 FQNEAQ come from the germline V gene (reference sequence).

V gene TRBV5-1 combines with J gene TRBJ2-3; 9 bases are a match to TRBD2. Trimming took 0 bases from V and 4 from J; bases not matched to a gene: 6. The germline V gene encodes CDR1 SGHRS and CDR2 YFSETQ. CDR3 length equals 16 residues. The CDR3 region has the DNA TGCGCCAGCAGCTTGGTGCCTAGCGGGAAGCCAGATACGCAGTATTTT. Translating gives CASSLVPSGKPDTQYF.

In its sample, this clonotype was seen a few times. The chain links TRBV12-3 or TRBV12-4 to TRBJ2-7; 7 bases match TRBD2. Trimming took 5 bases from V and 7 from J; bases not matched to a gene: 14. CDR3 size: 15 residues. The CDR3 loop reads CASSMTGTTPWEQYF. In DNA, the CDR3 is TGTGCCAGCAGTATGACCGGGACTACCCCCTGGGAGCAGTACTTC.